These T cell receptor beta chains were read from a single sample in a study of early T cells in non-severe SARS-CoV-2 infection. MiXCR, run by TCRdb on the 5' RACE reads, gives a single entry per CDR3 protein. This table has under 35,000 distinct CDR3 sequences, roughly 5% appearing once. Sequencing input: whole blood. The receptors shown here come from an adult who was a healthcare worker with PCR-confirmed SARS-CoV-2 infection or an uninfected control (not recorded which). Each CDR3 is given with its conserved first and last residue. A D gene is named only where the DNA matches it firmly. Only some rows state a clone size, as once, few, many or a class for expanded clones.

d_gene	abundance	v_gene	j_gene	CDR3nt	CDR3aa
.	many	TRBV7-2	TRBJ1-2	TGTGCCAGCAGCAGCACCGGGTCTCCCGTCTATGGCTACACCTTC	CASSSTGSPVYGYTF
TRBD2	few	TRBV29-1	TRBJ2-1	TGCAGCGTACTCCGGGGGGGCAATGAGCAGTTCTTC	CSVLRGGNEQFF
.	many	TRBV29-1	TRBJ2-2	TGCAGCGCTGTGGGACGGACGGCCGGGGAGCTGTTTTTT	CSAVGRTAGELFF
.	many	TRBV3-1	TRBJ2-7	TGTGCCAGCAGTCTCTGGGGGCGGGAGCAGTACTTC	CASSLWGREQYF
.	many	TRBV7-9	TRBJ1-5	TGTGCCAGCAGCTTGAGTACTAGCAATCAGCCCCAGCATTTT	CASSLSTSNQPQHF
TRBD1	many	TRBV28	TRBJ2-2	TGTGCCAGCAGCCCTGGACAGGGTAACACCGGGGAGCTGTTTTTT	CASSPGQGNTGELFF
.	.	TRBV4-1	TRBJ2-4	TGCGCCAGCAGCCAAGTCCCGACACTCGTGGGGGGTCAAGCCAAAAACATTCAGTACTTC	CASSQVPTLVGGQAKNIQYF
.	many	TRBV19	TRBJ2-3	TGTGCCAGTGGGAACAGGGGCACAGATACGCAGTATTTT	CASGNRGTDTQYF
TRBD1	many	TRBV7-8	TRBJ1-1	TGTGCCAGCAGCTACACAGGGGGGGGCACTGAAGCTTTCTTT	CASSYTGGGTEAFF
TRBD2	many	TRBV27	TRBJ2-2	TGTGCCAGCAGTTTTTTAGCGGGAGGTAGGGAGCTGTTTTTT	CASSFLAGGRELFF
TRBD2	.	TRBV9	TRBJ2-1	TGTGCCAGCAGCGTAGCTACGTCGAGCGGGAGACGGAATGAGCAGTTCTTC	CASSVATSSGRRNEQFF
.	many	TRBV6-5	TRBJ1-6	TGTGCCAGCAGCCGGGACGGCTCAAGCTCCTATAATTCACCCCTCCACTTT	CASSRDGSSSYNSPLHF
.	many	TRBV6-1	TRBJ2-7	TGTGCCAGCAGCGGTAGCGGCTCCTACGAGCAGTACTTC	CASSGSGSYEQYF
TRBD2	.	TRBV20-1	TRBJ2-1	TGCAGTGCTAGAGTACGAGGAACTAGCGGGAGCTCCTACAATGAGCAGTTCTTC	CSARVRGTSGSSYNEQFF
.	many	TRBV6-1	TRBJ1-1	TGTGCCAGCAGTGAGGGGGAACTCCTGAACACTGAAGCTTTCTTT	CASSEGELLNTEAFF
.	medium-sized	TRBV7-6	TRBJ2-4	TGTGCCAGCAGCTTAGATTGGTGGACGGACCTGGCCAAAAACATTCAGTACTTC	CASSLDWWTDLAKNIQYF
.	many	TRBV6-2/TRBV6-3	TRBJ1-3	TGTGCCAGCATGCGGGTCCCCATCGGGACAACTGGAAACACCATATATTTT	CASMRVPIGTTGNTIYF
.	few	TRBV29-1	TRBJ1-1	TGCAGCGTTGGGCAGAGGAACACTGAAGCTTTCTTT	CSVGQRNTEAFF
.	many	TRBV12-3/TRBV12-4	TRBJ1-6	TGTGCCAGCAGTTGGACAGTAGATAATTCACCCCTCCACTTT	CASSWTVDNSPLHF
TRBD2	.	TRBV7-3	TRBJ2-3	TGTGCCAGCAGCCTCACACTAGCGGGAAACACAGATACGCAGTATTTT	CASSLTLAGNTDTQYF
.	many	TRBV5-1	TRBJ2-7	TGCGCCAGCAGCTTCCGGACAGACGAGCAGTACTTC	CASSFRTDEQYF
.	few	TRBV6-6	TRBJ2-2	TGTGCCAGCATCCCCCAGACTAGCACCGGGGAGCTGTTTTTT	CASIPQTSTGELFF